Presented here are 18 T cell receptor beta chains from one specimen sequenced in a study of T-cell reconstitution after alpha-beta-depleted transplantation in children. Unique molecular identifiers were incorporated into the prepared TCRbeta library. TCRdb itself ran the PCR reads through MiXCR, one entry per CDR3 protein. The sample records 150,000 to 200,000 distinct CDR3 sequences, about 6.8% being singletons. Here the sequenced sample was PBMCs from the stem cell graft donor, taken from the stem cell graft. The receptors come from a human donor who donated a stem cell graft to a child with Wiskott-Aldrich syndrome.

This clonotype was recorded many times. This chain joins TRBV5-6 and TRBJ1-1; no clear D. The CDR3 is made up of 11 amino acids. Germline CDR1 SGHDT, CDR2 YYEEEE. V gave up 3 bases and J gave up 3 bases, with 3 bases separating them. The CDR3 DNA reads TGTGCCAGCAGCTCTTACACTGAAGCTTTCTTT. Amino acid sequence: CASSSYTEAFF.

This clonotype appeared many times. This chain's CDR3 is CASSQDWGSSVLGQNEQFF. CDR3 nucleotide sequence: TGCGCCAGCAGCCAAGATTGGGGCTCCAGCGTGCTCGGGCAGAATGAGCAGTTCTTC. The chain carries TRBV4-3 and TRBJ2-1; tentatively, D is TRBD1 (5 bases). There are 19 residues in the CDR3. Trimming removed 0 bases at V and 7 bases at J, with 25 bases between. Germline values: CDR1 LGHNA, CDR2 YSLEER.

This clonotype has a handful of counts. This chain connects TRBV18 to TRBJ2-7; 9 bases align to TRBD1. The CDR3 is 14 residues long. V was pared by 3 bases and J by 7 bases, with 7 bases of the junction left unmatched. The germline V gene has CDR1 KGHSH and CDR2 LQKENI. CDR3 coding DNA: TGTGCCAGCTCACCCGACAGGGGGACGGAGGAGCAGTACTTC. This encodes CASSPDRGTEEQYF.

Many counts were recorded for this clonotype. V usage is TRBV29-1 and J usage is TRBJ1-1, with a possible D match to TRBD1 (5 bases). From germline, CDR1 is SQVTM and CDR2 ANQGSEA. The V end was cut by 6 bases, the J end by 1 base, with 15 bases between. The CDR3 totals 14 residues. The CDR3 bases are TGCAGCGTCACCGCCGGGACGGCGAACACTGAAGCTTTCTTT. Its translation is CSVTAGTANTEAFF.

This clonotype was picked up a small number of times. The rearrangement uses TRBV7-2 and TRBJ2-7; tentative D call: TRBD2 (6 bases). Germline-derived CDR1 and CDR2 are SGHTA and FQGNSA. V lost 4 bases to trimming and J lost 1 base, with 17 bases between them. The CDR3 is 16 amino acids. This chain's CDR3 is CASSSSGDSLSYEQYF. In DNA form, the CDR3 reads TGTGCCAGCAGCTCCTCGGGGGACTCCTTATCCTACGAGCAGTACTTC.

There are many counts of this clonotype. The CDR3 loop reads CSGRNNEQFF. CDR3 in DNA: TGCAGCGGACGTAATAATGAGCAGTTCTTC. The chain uses TRBV29-1 and TRBJ2-1; D remains unclear. In germline, CDR1 is SQVTM, CDR2 ANQGSEA. V was cut by 7 bases and J by 7 bases, with 8 bases left in between. CDR3 length: 10 amino acids.

This chain joins TRBV30 and TRBJ2-6; D is undetermined. The germline CDR1 and CDR2 sequences are GTSNPN and SVGIG (reference sequence). V was shortened by 0 bases and J by 1 base, with 4 bases between the two germline ends. This CDR3 has 14 residues. CDR3 DNA: TGTGCCTGGAGTGTACAGTCTGGGGCCAACGTCCTGACTTTC. This codes for CAWSVQSGANVLTF.

The sample holds a few counts of this clonotype. The genes are TRBV19 and TRBJ2-5; TRBD1 matches 9 bases. The V gene's germline CDR1 is LNHDA and CDR2 SQIVND (reference sequence). V lost 7 bases, J lost 3 bases, and 9 bases stayed unmatched. CDR3 length: 15 residues. The CDR3 coding sequence is TGTGCCAGTACCCGGACAGGGGAAGGAGAAGAGACCCAGTACTTC. It encodes CASTRTGEGEETQYF.

This clonotype occurred many times. The chain couples TRBV7-2 to TRBJ2-7; the match to TRBD2 covers 12 bases. The CDR3 loop spans 15 amino acids. Germline loops: CDR1 SGHTA, CDR2 FQGNSA. The V gene end was trimmed by 4 bases and the J gene end by 3 bases; junction bases not matched to a gene: 4. Here the CDR3 reads CASSSTSGRIYEQYF. The DNA of the CDR3 is TGTGCCAGCAGCTCGACTAGCGGGAGAATCTACGAGCAGTACTTC. Drawing the rest from reference TRBV7-2 and TRBJ2-7, the complete variable domain is GAGVSQSPSNKVTEKGKDVELRCDPISGHTALYWYRQSLGQGLEFLIYFQGNSAPDKSGLPSDRFSAERTGGSVSTLTIQRTQQEDSAVYLCASSSTSGRIYEQYFGPGTRLTVT.

This clonotype was picked up many times. The CDR3 nucleotides are TGTGCCAGCAGTCAGGGGACAGGGGCACGGTATAAGTACTTC. Translated, it gives CASSQGTGARYKYF. The V call is TRBV6-1, the J call TRBJ2-7; 10 bases map to TRBD1. CDR1 MNHNS and CDR2 SASEGT come from the germline V gene. V dropped 5 bases and J dropped 11; count of bases not matched to a gene: 12. This CDR3 region has 14 residues.

This clonotype has a count of ten or more. The genes are TRBV5-1 and TRBJ1-1, with D maybe TRBD1 (6 bases). There are 15 residues in the CDR3. Germline CDR1 is SGHRS and CDR2 is YFSETQ. V was shortened by 0 bases and J by 4 bases, with 13 bases between the two germline ends. The DNA of the CDR3 is TGCGCCAGCAGCTTGGAGGCAGGGGCGAGCACTGAAGCTTTCTTT. Amino acid sequence: CASSLEAGASTEAFF. Looking up the rest from reference TRBV5-1 and TRBJ1-1 gives the full variable domain: KAGVTQTPRYLIKTRGQQVTLSCSPISGHRSVSWYQQTPGQGLQFLFEYFSETQRNKGNFPGRFSGRQFSNSRSEMNVSTLELGDSALYLCASSLEAGASTEAFFGQGTRLTVV.

This clonotype was detected many times. The chain joins TRBV24-1 to TRBJ2-2; D call uncertain. Germline assignment: CDR1 KGHDR and CDR2 SFDVKD. The CDR3 has 14 amino acids. The V end was cut by 6 bases, the J end by 6 bases, with 13 bases between. CDR3 loop: CATSFGPGPGELFF. The CDR3 DNA follows: TGTGCCACCAGTTTTGGACCCGGCCCCGGGGAGCTGTTTTTT.

This clonotype was seen ten or more times. This chain joins TRBV24-1 and TRBJ2-5; no definite D call. CDR3 length: 13 amino acids. Germline values: CDR1 KGHDR, CDR2 SFDVKD. Trimming cost V 4 bases and J 2 bases, with 7 bases left between them. The DNA of the CDR3 is TGTGCCACCAGTGAGACCGGACAAGAGACCCAGTACTTC. Translating it yields CATSETGQETQYF.

This clonotype has at least ten counts. The gene calls are TRBV7-2 and TRBJ1-4; weak D call: TRBD1 (5 bases). CDR3 length: 16 residues. Germline CDR1 SGHTA, CDR2 FQGNSA. V dropped 0 bases and J dropped 3 bases, with 11 bases sitting between them. The CDR3 coding sequence is TGTGCCAGCAGCTTAGCGCGGGGGTTGGCTAATGAAAAACTGTTTTTT. Translation: CASSLARGLANEKLFF. The whole variable domain, remainder taken from reference TRBV7-2 and TRBJ1-4, is GAGVSQSPSNKVTEKGKDVELRCDPISGHTALYWYRQSLGQGLEFLIYFQGNSAPDKSGLPSDRFSAERTGGSVSTLTIQRTQQEDSAVYLCASSLARGLANEKLFFGSGTQLSVL.

This clonotype showed up just a few times. The CDR3 spells CASRPRDRPYTGELFF. CDR3 sequence (DNA): TGTGCCAGCAGGCCCCGGGACAGGCCATACACCGGGGAGCTGTTTTTT. The gene calls are TRBV7-2 and TRBJ2-2; 8 bases are a match to TRBD1. This CDR3 has 16 amino acids. With 6 bases clipped from V and 3 bases from J, the junction kept 9 bases outside the gene matches. Germline lookup yields CDR1 SGHTA and CDR2 FQGNSA. Full variable domain (remainder filled in from reference TRBV7-2 and TRBJ2-2): GAGVSQSPSNKVTEKGKDVELRCDPISGHTALYWYRQSLGQGLEFLIYFQGNSAPDKSGLPSDRFSAERTGGSVSTLTIQRTQQEDSAVYLCASRPRDRPYTGELFFGEGSRLTVL.

Only a few counts were recorded for this clonotype. V and J are TRBV24-1 and TRBJ2-3; D is unresolved. The germline V gene has CDR1 KGHDR and CDR2 SFDVKD. Trimming removed 4 bases from V and 1 base from J, with 14 bases in between. This CDR3 region has 16 residues. CDR3 protein: CATSDRRSGGTDTQYF. CDR3 DNA: TGTGCCACCAGTGACCGGAGATCGGGTGGCACAGATACGCAGTATTTT.

This clonotype was picked up many times. The chain joins TRBV12-3 or TRBV12-4 to TRBJ2-1, with TRBD2 matching 7 bases. V was clipped by 3 bases and J by 9 bases; unmatched bases: 2. The CDR3 runs 12 residues. The CDR3 nucleotides are TGTGCCAGCAGTTTCTCGGGAGGTGAGCAGTTCTTC. Translating gives CASSFSGGEQFF.

In its sample, this clonotype was seen many times. The chain has TRBV14 and TRBJ2-2, with 8 positions matching TRBD1. CDR3 length equals 15 residues. Germline values: CDR1 SGHDN, CDR2 FVKESK. Trimming at V came to 2 bases and at J to 5 bases, leaving 4 bases not matched to a gene. The CDR3 is CASSQQTGVTGELFF. In nucleotides, the CDR3 is TGTGCCAGCAGCCAACAGACAGGGGTGACCGGGGAGCTGTTTTTT. The whole variable domain, remainder taken from reference TRBV14 and TRBJ2-2, is EAGVTQFPSHSVIEKGQTVTLRCDPISGHDNLYWYRRVMGKEIKFLLHFVKESKQDESGMPNNRFLAERTGGTYSTLKVQPAELEDSGVYFCASSQQTGVTGELFFGEGSRLTVL.